The 28 T cell receptor beta chains presented below share a single source sample, sequenced in a study of shared clonotypes between healthy human individuals. Libraries were prepared by immunoSEQ multiplex PCR; TCRdb keeps only in-frame clonotypes and omits some of them. Counted here are some 2,500,000 clones, 85% to 95% occurring once; the ten biggest clones make up 0.37%. Material: naive CD4+ T cells from PBMCs. As for subset: CD45RA+ positively selected. These receptor sequences come from a man aged 18 to 35 in good health. Some clones in this sample may be carry-over from other donors' samples.

On this clone itself: Other DNA sequences in the same sample also yield this CDR3. The chain carries TRBV5-1 and TRBJ1-1, with 7 bases that match TRBD1. The CDR3 has 14 residues. The germline gives CDR1 SGHRS, CDR2 YFSETQ. V gave up 3 bases and J gave up 2 bases; unmatched junction bases: 4. The CDR3 DNA reads TGCGCCAGCAGCTCGGGACAGCCAAACACTGAAGCTTTCTTT. Its protein product is CASSSGQPNTEAFF.

This clone was observed a single time. CDR3 coding DNA: TGTGCCAGCAGCGTCCAGACAGGCACTGGAAACACCATATATTTT. Residues: CASSVQTGTGNTIYF. V gene TRBV9 combines with J gene TRBJ1-3; D might be TRBD1 (6 bases). The CDR3 consists of 15 residues. V was shortened by 2 bases and J by 2 bases, with 11 bases between the two germline ends. Germline V gene lookup returns CDR1 SGDLS and CDR2 YYNGEE.

The chain links TRBV14 to TRBJ2-6; 8 bases match TRBD1. This CDR3 spans 19 amino acids. The germline V gene encodes CDR1 SGHDN and CDR2 FVKESK. V shed 3 bases and J 0 bases; nucleotides not matched to a gene: 10. The CDR3: CASSQKIRTGSSGANVLTF. Here the CDR3 DNA reads TGTGCCAGCAGCCAGAAAATACGGACAGGGTCCTCTGGGGCCAACGTCCTGACTTTC.

This sequence joins TRBV29-1 and TRBJ2-7, with D hard to call. The ends were cut back, 6 bases at V and 0 bases at J, with 6 bases in the middle. Germline V gene lookup returns CDR1 SQVTM and CDR2 ANQGSEA. The CDR3 totals 11 residues. The CDR3 DNA reads TGCAGCGTGCATAGCTCCTACGAGCAGTACTTC. It codes for CSVHSSYEQYF.

This clone was seen a single time. The chain carries TRBV5-6 and TRBJ1-4; tentative D call: TRBD1 (6 bases). CDR1 is SGHDT and CDR2 is YYEEEE in the germline V gene. V was clipped by 3 bases and J by 6 bases, with 12 bases between them. The CDR3 contains 14 residues. Here the CDR3 DNA reads TGTGCCAGCAGCTCCAGGGGAGTAGATGAAAAACTGTTTTTT. Amino acids: CASSSRGVDEKLFF.

This clone was seen only once. The rearrangement joins TRBV6-1 to TRBJ2-7; D gene uncertain. The V end was cut by 2 bases, the J end by 0 bases, with 11 bases between. Germline V gives CDR1 MNHNS, CDR2 SASEGT. There are 15 residues in the CDR3. In DNA, the CDR3 is TGTGCCAGCAGTGAAAGGCAGGCATTCTCCTACGAGCAGTACTTC. It is translated as CASSERQAFSYEQYF.

This sequence joins TRBV28 and TRBJ2-5; D could derive from TRBD1 or TRBD2 (6 bases each). The V gene's germline CDR1 is MDHEN and CDR2 SYDVKM. This CDR3 region has 15 residues. V was trimmed by 6 bases and J by 5 bases, leaving 19 bases between them. CDR3 residues: CASSAGGGRSETQYF. The CDR3 nucleotides read TGTGCCAGCAGCGCCGGAGGGGGGCGTTCGGAGACCCAGTACTTC.

Comments on this clone: One junction end disagrees with the germline gene, perhaps due to a read error. The V and J genes are TRBV5-1 and TRBJ2-5; D is perhaps TRBD1 (6 bases). This CDR3 spans 15 amino acids. The V gene's germline CDR1 is SGHRS and CDR2 YFSETQ. The CDR3 bases are TGCGCCAGCAGCTTCGCGACAGGTTACCAAGAGGCCCAGTACTTC. As protein: CASSFATGYQEAQYF.

The rearrangement joins TRBV28 to TRBJ1-1, with D perhaps TRBD1 (5 bases). Trimming stripped 6 bases from V and 6 bases from J, with 11 bases between. Germline lookup yields CDR1 MDHEN and CDR2 SYDVKM. The CDR3 consists of 12 residues. CDR3: CASSPGRSEAFF. The CDR3, as DNA: TGTGCCAGCAGCCCGGGACGGTCTGAAGCTTTCTTT.

The chain couples TRBV15 to TRBJ1-1, with D uncertain. Looked up from germline, CDR1 is LNHNV and CDR2 is YYDKDF (reference sequence). V was shortened by 3 bases and J by 11 bases, with 13 bases between the two germline ends. The CDR3 has 12 residues. CDR3: CATSSPVARAFF. The CDR3 bases are TGTGCCACCAGCAGTCCGGTTGCGCGGGCTTTCTTT.

The gene calls are TRBV19 and TRBJ2-5; the D gene is possibly TRBD2 (6 bases). The V and J ends lost 8 bases and 2 bases respectively, with 18 bases between them. Germline V lookup: CDR1 LNHDA, CDR2 SQIVND (reference sequence). The CDR3 loop spans 15 amino acids. CDR3 DNA: TGTGCCAGTGCGGGCCGGGACTGGTCACAAGAGACCCAGTACTTC. Amino acid sequence: CASAGRDWSQETQYF. Looking up the rest from reference TRBV19 and TRBJ2-5 gives the full variable domain: DGGITQSPKYLFRKEGQNVTLSCEQNLNHDAMYWYRQDPGQGLRLIYYSQIVNDFQKGDIAEGYSVSREKKESFPLTVTSAQKNPTAFYLCASAGRDWSQETQYFGPGTRLLVL.

CDR3 in DNA: TGTGCCAGCAGGACCGGGACTTCAAATGGCTACACCTTC. Translated: CASRTGTSNGYTF. The chain is built from TRBV28 and TRBJ1-2; maybe TRBD1 (5 bases). The CDR3 is 13 amino acids. With 6 bases removed from V and 6 bases from J, the gap between germline ends came to 14 bases. CDR1 is MDHEN, CDR2 SYDVKM, per germline.

The chain is built from TRBV6-5 and TRBJ2-5, with 7 bases lining up with TRBD2. Matching the DNA end better, TRBJ2-7 makes the J call doubtful. CDR1 MNHEY and CDR2 SVGAGI come from the germline V gene. The CDR3 sequence is 15 residues long. CDR3 DNA: TGTGCCAGCAGGACGGAGCGGGGACGGTCCTACGAGCAGTACTTC. Its translation: CASRTERGRSYEQYF.

This chain links TRBV21-1 with TRBJ2-1; the table's D call TRBD1 went unverified against the DNA. TRBV21-1 is tagged as a pseudogene. The CDR3 is 14 amino acids. The CDR3 sequence is CASSGQGAHNEQFF. Written as DNA, the CDR3 is TGTGCCAGCTCGGGACAGGGGGCGCATAATGAGCAGTTCTTC.

This clone was counted only a few times. The V gene is TRBV7-3, the J gene TRBJ1-1; D is uncertain. V dropped 4 bases and J dropped 0 bases, with 9 bases sitting between them. Germline lookup yields CDR1 SGHTA and CDR2 FQGTGA. The CDR3 is made up of 14 amino acids. CDR3 residues: CASSYDGLNTEAFF. The DNA of the CDR3 is TGTGCCAGCAGCTACGACGGGTTGAACACTGAAGCTTTCTTT.

V is TRBV6-5 and J is TRBJ2-7; 8 bases line up with TRBD1. Germline loops: CDR1 MNHEY, CDR2 SVGAGI. Trimming took 6 bases from V and 2 from J; bases not matched to a gene: 6. There are 14 residues in the CDR3. The DNA for the CDR3 is TGTGCCAGCAGCCGACAGGGGCGCCCCTACGAGCAGTACTTC. This sequence encodes CASSRQGRPYEQYF.

In the case of this clone: Within the sample, other DNA sequences also encode this same CDR3. The chain employs TRBV5-1 and TRBJ2-5; unclear D gene. The germline gives CDR1 SGHRS, CDR2 YFSETQ. The CDR3 spans 13 residues. The V end lost 0 bases, the J end lost 5 bases, and 8 bases lay between the germline ends. For the CDR3, the DNA is TGCGCCAGCAGCTTGGCGGTTCGGGAGACCCAGTACTTC. Amino acids: CASSLAVRETQYF.

This clone has a handful of counts. Distinct nucleotide sequences in the sample also encode this CDR3. The rearrangement joins TRBV28 to TRBJ1-2; D not certain. Trimming took 2 bases from V and 3 from J, leaving 4 bases between them. The CDR3 contains 12 residues. CDR1 is MDHEN, CDR2 SYDVKM, per germline. CDR3 in amino acids: CASSLRDYGYTF. The CDR3 DNA reads as TGTGCCAGCAGTTTACGGGACTATGGCTACACCTTC.

The chain combines TRBV7-2 with TRBJ1-2; D is possibly TRBD1 (6 bases). This CDR3 has 14 amino acids. The V end lost 6 bases, the J end lost 3 bases, and 14 bases lay between the germline ends. Germline CDR1 SGHTA, CDR2 FQGNSA. The chain's CDR3 is CASRQDQGYYGYTF. As DNA, the CDR3 is TGTGCCAGCAGGCAGGATCAGGGGTACTATGGCTACACCTTC. Filled out from reference TRBV7-2 and TRBJ1-2, the complete variable domain reads GAGVSQSPSNKVTEKGKDVELRCDPISGHTALYWYRQSLGQGLEFLIYFQGNSAPDKSGLPSDRFSAERTGGSVSTLTIQRTQQEDSAVYLCASRQDQGYYGYTFGSGTRLTVV.

Regarding this clone: Other DNA sequences of this sample code for an identical CDR3. The chain joins TRBV5-1 to TRBJ1-1, with a tentative D call TRBD1 (5 bases). With 0 bases removed from V and 5 bases from J, the gap between germline ends came to 14 bases. CDR1 SGHRS and CDR2 YFSETQ come from the germline V gene. The CDR3 runs 15 residues. As DNA, the CDR3 is TGCGCCAGCAGCTTGGGAGGTTCCGGGGGGACTGAAGCTTTCTTT. Its translation: CASSLGGSGGTEAFF.

The genes are TRBV5-6 and TRBJ2-1, with 7 bases that match TRBD2. Per the germline V gene, CDR1 is SGHDT and CDR2 is YYEEEE. The CDR3 is 13 amino acids. The V gene end was trimmed by 1 base and the J gene end by 9 bases; junction bases not matched to a gene: 4. The CDR3 spells CASSLFGGGEQFF. The CDR3 DNA is TGTGCCAGCAGCTTGTTCGGCGGGGGTGAGCAGTTCTTC.

The chain has TRBV7-2 and TRBJ2-3; TRBD2 matches 10 bases. V lost 5 bases and J lost 1; bases outside the gene matches: 15. The CDR3 runs to 19 residues. CDR1 SGHTA and CDR2 FQGNSA come from the germline V gene. The CDR3 DNA follows: TGTGCCAGCAGCCGGACAAGCAAGCGGGAGGGCGTGGGCACAGATACGCAGTATTTT. Encoded protein: CASSRTSKREGVGTDTQYF. The full variable domain, rest sourced from reference TRBV7-2 and TRBJ2-3, is GAGVSQSPSNKVTEKGKDVELRCDPISGHTALYWYRQSLGQGLEFLIYFQGNSAPDKSGLPSDRFSAERTGGSVSTLTIQRTQQEDSAVYLCASSRTSKREGVGTDTQYFGPGTRLTVL.

The gene calls are TRBV7-2 and TRBJ2-5; 8 bases line up with TRBD1. CDR1 is SGHTA and CDR2 is FQGNSA in the germline V gene. J was trimmed by 1 base and V by 3 bases; bases with no gene match: 1. The CDR3 has 14 amino acids. CDR3 coding DNA: TGTGCCAGCAGCTTCGACAGGGGCCAAGAGACCCAGTACTTC. Its translation: CASSFDRGQETQYF.

The V gene is TRBV28, the J gene TRBJ2-2; D remains unclear. Germline V lookup: CDR1 MDHEN, CDR2 SYDVKM. The CDR3 consists of 14 residues. V lost 3 bases and J 0 bases, leaving 5 bases between the germline ends. The CDR3, as DNA: TGTGCCAGCAGTTTTGGGACGAACACCGGGGAGCTGTTTTTT. Its protein product is CASSFGTNTGELFF.

This CDR3 is CASSIAVRSYNEQFF. In DNA form, the CDR3 reads TGTGCCAGCAGCATTGCGGTCCGCTCCTACAATGAGCAGTTCTTC. This chain connects TRBV21-1 to TRBJ2-1; the listed D gene, TRBD2, was not tested against the DNA. TRBV21-1 constitutes a pseudogene. CDR3 length: 15 residues.

The rearrangement joins TRBV7-9 to TRBJ1-2; D is unclear. Germline V gives CDR1 SEHNR, CDR2 FQNEAQ (reference sequence). The CDR3 is 12 residues long. Trimming took 1 base from V and 7 from J, leaving 7 bases between them. The CDR3 nucleotides are TGTGCCAGCAGCTTAGTTCTCGCTGGCTACACCTTC. Encoded protein: CASSLVLAGYTF.

Notes on this clone: The sample carries other DNA sequences with the same CDR3. The genes are TRBV19 and TRBJ1-1; no definite D call. The CDR3 has 12 residues. The V gene's germline CDR1 is LNHDA and CDR2 SQIVND (reference sequence). V lost 2 bases, J lost 8 bases, and 9 bases lay in between. CDR3 residues: CASSIRGGEAFF. DNA of the CDR3: TGTGCCAGTAGTATACGGGGAGGGGAAGCTTTCTTT.

The chain is built from TRBV11-2 and TRBJ2-7; D is ambiguous. The germline CDR1 and CDR2 sequences are SGHAT and FQNNGV. The CDR3 is 14 residues long. Deletions cut 7 bases from V and 1 base from J, with 14 bases between. As DNA, the CDR3 is TGTGCCAGCACCGTTGCCTACGGGTCCTACGAGCAGTACTTC. Translating it yields CASTVAYGSYEQYF.